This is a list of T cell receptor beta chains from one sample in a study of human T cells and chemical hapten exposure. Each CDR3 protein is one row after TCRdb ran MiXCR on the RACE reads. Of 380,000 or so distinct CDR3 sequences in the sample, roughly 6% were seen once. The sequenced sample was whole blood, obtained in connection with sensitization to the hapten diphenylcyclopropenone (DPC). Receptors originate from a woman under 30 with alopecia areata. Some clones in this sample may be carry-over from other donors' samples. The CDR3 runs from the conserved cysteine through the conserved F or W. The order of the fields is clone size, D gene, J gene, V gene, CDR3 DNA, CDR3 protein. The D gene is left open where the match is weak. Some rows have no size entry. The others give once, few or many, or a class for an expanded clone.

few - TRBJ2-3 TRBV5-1 TGCGCCAGCGGCGAGAGCACAGATACGCAGTATTTT CASGESTDTQYF
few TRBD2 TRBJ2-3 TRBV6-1 TGTGCCAGGAGCAGATCGTTTGCGGGCGGGGGGAACAACACAGATACGCAGTATTTT CARSRSFAGGGNNTDTQYF
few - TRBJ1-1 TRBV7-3 TGTGCCAGCAGCTTACTGCAGGGGCAAGGCACTGAAGCTTTCTTT CASSLLQGQGTEAFF
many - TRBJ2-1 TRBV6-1 TGTGCCAGCAGTGGGGCGAGTGGGGGTTTGATGAATGAGCAGTTCTTC CASSGASGGLMNEQFF
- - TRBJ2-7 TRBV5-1 TGCGCCAGCAGCTCGAACAGCGAGCAGTACTTC CASSSNSEQYF
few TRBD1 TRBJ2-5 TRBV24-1 TGTGCCACCAGTGACCCAGGGGGCGCAGAGACCCAGTACTTC CATSDPGGAETQYF
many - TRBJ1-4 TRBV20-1 TGCAGTGTTCCTCGAGGAGGGTACGAAAAACTGTTTTTT CSVPRGGYEKLFF
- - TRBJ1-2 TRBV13 TGTGCCAGCAGCTTAAAGGGATTCTATGGCTACACCTTC CASSLKGFYGYTF
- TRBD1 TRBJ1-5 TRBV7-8 TGTGCCAGCAGCCCTAGCCCCGGACAGGTTGGTGGCAATCAGCCCCAGCATTTT CASSPSPGQVGGNQPQHF
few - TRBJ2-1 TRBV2 TGTGCCAGCACCATGCTTCAGGGACCGTACAATGAGCAGTTCTTC CASTMLQGPYNEQFF
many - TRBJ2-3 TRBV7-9 TGTGCCAGCAGCTTAGCTTTGTATGGAAGCACAGATACGCAGTATTTT CASSLALYGSTDTQYF
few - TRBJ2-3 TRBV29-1 TGCAGCGTTGGGTTGGCGGGACGCACAGATACGCAGTATTTT CSVGLAGRTDTQYF
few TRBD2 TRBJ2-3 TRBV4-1 TGCGCCAGCAGCCAATTTCCGCTAGCGGGGGTCACTAGCACAGATACGCAGTATTTT CASSQFPLAGVTSTDTQYF
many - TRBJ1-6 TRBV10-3 TGTGCCATCAGGGGCGGGGAAGGGGCACCCCTCCACTTT CAIRGGEGAPLHF
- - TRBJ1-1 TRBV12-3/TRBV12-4 TGTGCCAGCACCAAAAATGTCCAAGATGAAGCTTTCTTT CASTKNVQDEAFF
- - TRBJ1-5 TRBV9 TGTGCCAGCAGCGTAGGACACAATCAGCCCCAGCATTTT CASSVGHNQPQHF
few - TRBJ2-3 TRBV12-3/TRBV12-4 TGTGCGATGGGAAACACAGATACGCAGTATTTT CAMGNTDTQYF
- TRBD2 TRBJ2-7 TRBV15 TGTGCCACCGGAACGGGGGGTCCAGCTTACGAGCAGTACTTC CATGTGGPAYEQYF
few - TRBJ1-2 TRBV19 TGTGCCACCCGGAACTGGGAAGGAATTGGCTACACCTTC CATRNWEGIGYTF
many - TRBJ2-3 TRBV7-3 TGTGCCAGCAGCTTACGGCGGGGTAGTGAGCAGTATTTT CASSLRRGSEQYF
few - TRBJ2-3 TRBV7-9 TGTGCCAGCAGCTTGGCCCGGCAGGGATACACAGATACGCAGTATTTT CASSLARQGYTDTQYF
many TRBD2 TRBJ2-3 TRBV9 TGTGCCAGCAGCGTAGCTACGGGGGGTGGTGGTACGCAGTATTTT CASSVATGGGGTQYF
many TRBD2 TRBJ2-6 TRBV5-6 TGTGCCAGCAGGGGAGGGACGAGGTCCTGGGCCAACGTCCTGACTTTC CASRGGTRSWANVLTF
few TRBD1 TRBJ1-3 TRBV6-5 TGTGCCAGCAGTTACGGGACAGGGGTCTCTGGAAACACCATATATTTT CASSYGTGVSGNTIYF
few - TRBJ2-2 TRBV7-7 TGTGCTAGCAGCCGTCAGGGGATGAACACCGGGGAGCTGTTTTTT CASSRQGMNTGELFF
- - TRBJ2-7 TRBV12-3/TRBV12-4 TGTGCCAGCAGTTTAAGGGGACGATCCGAGCAGTACTTC CASSLRGRSEQYF
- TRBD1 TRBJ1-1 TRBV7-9 TGTGCCAGCAGCTCCAGTCCCGGGACAGGGTCGGGAACTGAAGCTTTCTTT CASSSSPGTGSGTEAFF
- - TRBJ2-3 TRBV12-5 TGTGCTAGTGGAAATCCGGCCCAAGGCACAGATACGCAGTATTTT CASGNPAQGTDTQYF
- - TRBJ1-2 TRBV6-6 TGTGCCAGCAGTTACAAGGCTTCCCCTAACTATGGCTACACCTTC CASSYKASPNYGYTF
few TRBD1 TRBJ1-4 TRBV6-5 TGTGCCAGCAGGGACAGGGCTTCTAATGAAAAACTGTTTTTT CASRDRASNEKLFF
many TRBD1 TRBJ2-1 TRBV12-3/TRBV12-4 TGTGCCAGCAGTCTCCAGACAGGGGATGAGCAGTTCTTC CASSLQTGDEQFF
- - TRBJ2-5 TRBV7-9 TGTGCCAGCAGCCCTTGGTCCAGCGGGGAGACCCAGTACTTC CASSPWSSGETQYF
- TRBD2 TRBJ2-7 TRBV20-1 TGCAGTGCTAGGGGCACCCCGGCGGGGGGTCGATACGAGCAGTACTTC CSARGTPAGGRYEQYF
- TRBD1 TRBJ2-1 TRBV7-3 TGTGCCAGCAGCCCGCGACAGGGGGTAGGTAGGAATGAGCAGTTCTTC CASSPRQGVGRNEQFF
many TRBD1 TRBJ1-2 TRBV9 TGTGCCAGCAGCGCCGACGACAGGGATTGGAAGGATGGCTACACCTTC CASSADDRDWKDGYTF
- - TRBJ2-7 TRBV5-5 TGTGCCAGCAGCTTGGTCCCATCAGAGCAGTACTTC CASSLVPSEQYF
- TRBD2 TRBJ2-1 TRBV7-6 TGTGCCAGCAGCAAGAGCCCGTCGGCGGGGGGCCCTGTTGAGCAGTTCTTC CASSKSPSAGGPVEQFF
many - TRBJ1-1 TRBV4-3 TGCGCCAGCAGCCAAGATGCGCTGAACACTGAAGCTTTCTTT CASSQDALNTEAFF
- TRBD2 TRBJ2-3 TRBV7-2 TGTTCCAGCAGCTTTCTAGCGGGGGGCACAGATACGCAGTATTTT CSSSFLAGGTDTQYF
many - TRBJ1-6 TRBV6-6 TGTGCCACCTCAGGGAGGGGTATTACCAGATCACCCCTCCACTTT CATSGRGITRSPLHF
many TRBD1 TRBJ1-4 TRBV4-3 TGCGCCAGCAGCCCCCGACGTGGGTCAGGGGGTAACGAAAAACTGTTTTTT CASSPRRGSGGNEKLFF
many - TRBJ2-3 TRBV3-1 TGTGCCAGCAGCCAAGACAGGAACACGCAGTATTTT CASSQDRNTQYF
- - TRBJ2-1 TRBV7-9 TGTGCCAGCAGTCCGAGAAATGGGGGTTCTGACGGTGAGCAGTTCTTC CASSPRNGGSDGEQFF
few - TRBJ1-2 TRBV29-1 TGCAGCGTTGTTCCGGTTAAGGGTAACTATGGCTACACCTTC CSVVPVKGNYGYTF
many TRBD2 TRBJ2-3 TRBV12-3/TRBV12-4 TGTGCCAGCGGCGTTACCGGGGGGTCCACAGATACGCAGTATTTT CASGVTGGSTDTQYF
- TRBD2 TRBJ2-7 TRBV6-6 TGTGCCAGCAGGACTAGCGGTTCCTACGAGCAGTACTTC CASRTSGSYEQYF
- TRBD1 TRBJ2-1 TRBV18 TGTGCCAGCTCACCAACCAGGGGGCCGGGCAATGAGCAGTTCTTC CASSPTRGPGNEQFF
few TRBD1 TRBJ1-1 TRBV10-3 TGTGCCATCAGTGGTTTTCCGGGACAGGGGGCCGGCACTGAAGCTTTCTTT CAISGFPGQGAGTEAFF
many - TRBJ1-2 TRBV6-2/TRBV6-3 TGTGCCAGCAGTTTTGGGAGTGGCGGCTACACCTTC CASSFGSGGYTF
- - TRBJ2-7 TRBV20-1 TGCAGTGCTAGGCCCGGGAGTACGGCGGGCGAGCAGTACTTC CSARPGSTAGEQYF
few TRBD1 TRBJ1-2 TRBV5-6 TGTGCCAGCAGCTCAGGACAGGACTTCAACTATGGCTACACCTTC CASSSGQDFNYGYTF
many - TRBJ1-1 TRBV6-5 TGTGCCAGCAGTCCTCCCAGGGCGAACACTGAAGCTTTCTTT CASSPPRANTEAFF
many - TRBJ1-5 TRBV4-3 TGCGCCAGCAGCCAAGAACAGGGAGGACAGCCCCAGCATTTT CASSQEQGGQPQHF